The present T cell receptor beta chain was sequenced within a study of cytomegalovirus exposure and HLA in healthy donors. The PCR employed 60 Vbeta primers together with 13 Jbeta primers. Sequencing used immunoSEQ multiplex PCR; TCRdb keeps in-frame clones, though not all of them. The sample has some 140,000 clones; about 76% are singletons. A remark on this clone: Its antigen is currently unknown.

Germline CDR1 reads KGHSH; CDR2 reads LQKENI. This CDR3 region has 15 residues. Trimming removed 3 bases from V and 4 bases from J, with 10 bases in between. Study observations and caveats: Per published reports, the classifier diagnosed cytomegalovirus status with high specificity and sensitivity. In a later analysis, specific HLA alleles were associated with about 18,000 TCR beta sequences at a 0.05 false discovery rate. Accurate prediction of most subjects' HLA-A and HLA-B alleles from TCR beta sequences was reported. In the analysis, some V segments, TRBV6-2 and TRBV6-3 included, were excluded as indistinguishable.

J is TRBJ2-6 and V is TRBV18, with D possibly TRBD1 on 6 matching bases. The clonotype was recovered from a man under 40 in good health and CMV-seropositive. Sequencing was performed on PBMCs. The CDR3 is CASSPGTSGANVLTF. The CDR3 DNA sequence: TGTGCCAGCTCACCCGGGACATCCGGGGCCAACGTCCTGACTTTC.